Listed here are 7 T cell receptor beta chains from one sample, sequenced in a study of OX40 agonist ivuxolimab in advanced cancers. Using immunoSEQ multiplex PCR, the repertoire was profiled, and TCRdb retains in-frame clones only, with some absent. This sample carries roughly 110,000 clones, 90% of them seen once, and the ten largest clones take around 0.48%. Specimen: CD4+ or CD8+ T cells sorted from blood, collected in a trial of the OX40 agonist ivuxolimab. Every receptor here comes from an adult with an advanced solid tumor such as melanoma, head and neck, liver or kidney cancer.

This clone was seen more than once but under ten times. The rearrangement uses TRBV2 and TRBJ1-6; tentatively, D is TRBD1 (6 bases). Germline values: CDR1 SNHLY, CDR2 FYNNEI. The CDR3 is 14 amino acids. The V end was cut by 3 bases, the J end by 7 bases, with 10 bases between. The CDR3 region is CASSDGQGNSPLHF. Here the CDR3 DNA reads TGTGCCAGCAGTGACGGCCAGGGGAATTCACCCCTCCACTTT.

This chain links TRBV7-2 with TRBJ1-6, with D uncertain. This CDR3 comprises 17 residues. Germline CDR1 SGHTA, CDR2 FQGNSA. V dropped 4 bases and J dropped 9 bases, with 22 bases sitting between them. The DNA for the CDR3 is TGTGCCAGCAGCTCCATAGGTGACTCCCCGGGGTTTTCACCCCTCCACTTT. It codes for CASSSIGDSPGFSPLHF.

The chain recombines TRBV5-1 with TRBJ1-1; D perhaps matches TRBD1 (6 bases). Germline V gene sequence: CDR1 SGHRS, CDR2 YFSETQ. This CDR3 comprises 16 residues. Trimming took off 0 bases at V and 5 bases at J, with 17 bases between the two ends. This chain's CDR3 is CASSLVVSGGQTEAFF. DNA for the CDR3: TGCGCCAGCAGCTTGGTAGTGTCGGGGGGCCAGACTGAAGCTTTCTTT. Full variable domain (missing parts from reference TRBV5-1 and TRBJ1-1): KAGVTQTPRYLIKTRGQQVTLSCSPISGHRSVSWYQQTPGQGLQFLFEYFSETQRNKGNFPGRFSGRQFSNSRSEMNVSTLELGDSALYLCASSLVVSGGQTEAFFGQGTRLTVV.

CDR3 sequence: CASSLDSLYGYTF. For the CDR3, the DNA is TGTGCCAGCAGCTTAGACAGTCTCTATGGCTACACCTTC. The rearrangement links TRBV7-2 to TRBJ1-2; D not resolved. CDR1 is SGHTA, CDR2 FQGNSA, per germline. Trimming cost V 1 base and J 4 bases, with 7 bases left between them. The CDR3 extends over 13 amino acids.

The J gene is TRBJ2-7, the V gene TRBV5-5; D perhaps matches TRBD2 (5 bases). V gave up 0 bases and J gave up 0 bases, with 10 bases separating them. Germline V gene sequence: CDR1 SGHKS, CDR2 YYEKEE (reference sequence). This CDR3 has 15 amino acids. In nucleotides, the CDR3 is TGTGCCAGCAGCTTGGCGGCGGGTGACTCCTACGAGCAGTACTTC. Encoded protein: CASSLAAGDSYEQYF.

This chain uses TRBV18 with TRBJ2-3, with D possibly being TRBD1 (5 bases). The CDR3 is 14 residues long. The V gene's germline CDR1 is KGHSH and CDR2 LQKENI. Trimming pared 5 bases from V and 4 bases from J, leaving 13 bases between. CDR3 in amino acids: CASSNQGLADTQYF. The DNA of the CDR3 is TGTGCCAGCTCAAATCAGGGCTTGGCAGATACGCAGTATTTT.

The chain joins TRBV5-6 to TRBJ2-5; no firm D call. V dropped 0 bases and J dropped 6 bases, with 6 bases sitting between them. Germline CDR1 is SGHDT and CDR2 is YYEEEE. The CDR3 is 12 amino acids. The CDR3 is CASSLVPQTQYF. In DNA, the CDR3 is TGTGCCAGCAGCTTGGTCCCCCAGACCCAGTACTTC.